A selection of T cell receptor beta chains follows, all from one sample in a study of CD8 T cells in ankylosing spondylitis. MiXCR was run by TCRdb on the 5' RACE reads, yielding one entry per CDR3 protein. Of about 130,000 distinct CDR3 sequences listed, 6% to 8.5% are singletons. The specimen sequenced was blood, either unsorted or a sorted T cell fraction (not recorded which). The origin of the receptors is a male donor with ankylosing spondylitis or in good health (not recorded which). The CDR3 runs from the conserved cysteine through the conserved F or W. A D gene is named only where the DNA matches it firmly. Size is stated for part of the rows, as once, few or many counts, or as a class when the clone is expanded.

clone_size j_call d_call v_call cdr3_aa cdr3_nt
many TRBJ2-3 . TRBV7-9 CASSLSTQYF TGTGCCAGCAGCTTATCTACGCAGTATTTT
many TRBJ1-2 . TRBV20-1 CSSPAPMGGIDYGYTF TGCAGTTCCCCCGCTCCCATGGGCGGGATAGACTATGGCTACACCTTC
many TRBJ2-7 . TRBV5-1 CASSLGQEFYEQYF TGCGCCAGCAGCTTGGGACAGGAGTTCTACGAGCAGTACTTC
many TRBJ2-3 TRBD1 TRBV5-1 CASSPTGGTDTQYF TGCGCCAGCAGCCCGACAGGGGGCACAGATACGCAGTATTTT
many TRBJ2-3 TRBD2 TRBV6-2/TRBV6-3 CASSRLAEPLPTQYF TGTGCCAGCAGCCGACTAGCGGAGCCTCTCCCTACGCAGTATTTT
many TRBJ2-7 . TRBV20-1 CSAREPEGREQYF TGCAGTGCTAGGGAACCGGAGGGCCGCGAGCAGTACTTC
many TRBJ2-2 TRBD2 TRBV18 CASSPRSGSLTGELFF TGTGCCAGCTCACCAAGAAGCGGGAGTCTCACCGGGGAGCTGTTTTTT
many TRBJ2-1 . TRBV9 CASSAKIWDDLGVVNEQFF TGTGCCAGCAGCGCGAAGATTTGGGACGACTTGGGGGTGGTCAATGAGCAGTTCTTC
many TRBJ1-1 . TRBV5-5 CASSAWWGSTEAFF TGTGCCAGCAGCGCTTGGTGGGGGTCCACTGAAGCTTTCTTT
many TRBJ2-2 . TRBV20-1 CSARLPGANTGELFF TGCAGTGCTAGATTACCGGGGGCGAACACCGGGGAGCTGTTTTTT
many TRBJ1-3 . TRBV7-2 CASSLLGPTGNTIYF TGTGCCAGCAGCCTGCTCGGTCCCACTGGAAACACCATATATTTT
many TRBJ2-1 TRBD1 TRBV7-7 CASSLGPDRAGEQFF TGTGCCAGCAGCTTAGGCCCGGACAGGGCGGGTGAGCAGTTCTTC
. TRBJ2-5 TRBD1 TRBV28 CASSSPQGAQETQYF TGTGCCAGCAGTTCACCACAGGGGGCGCAAGAGACCCAGTACTTC
many TRBJ2-7 . TRBV28 CASSLRGQPYEQYF TGTGCCAGCAGTTTACGGGGCCAACCCTACGAGCAGTACTTC
many TRBJ2-5 . TRBV10-3 CAISEPRGIETQYF TGTGCCATCAGTGAGCCTAGAGGAATTGAGACCCAGTACTTC
many TRBJ2-7 TRBD2 TRBV7-2 CASSSWGGGTYEQYF TGTGCCAGCAGCTCGTGGGGCGGGGGAACCTACGAGCAGTACTTC